This T cell receptor beta chain was profiled in a study of blood T cell repertoires in COVID-19. Participants had their cohort set by participant-reported clinical history. Authors' processing steps: For nucleated cells, counts were estimated from reference gene primer amplification. The protocol was immunoSEQ multiplex PCR, while the TCRdb copy is restricted to in-frame clones and leaves out a portion. The DNA was the basis for D and trimming; V, J and clone size are from that table. This table holds around 420,000 clones, nearly 90% found once. The CDR3 is made up of 18 amino acids. Germline V gene lookup returns CDR1 SGHDN and CDR2 FVKESK. J gave up 4 bases and V 1 base, and 10 bases lay outside the gene matches.

The sequence was obtained from a woman between 35 and 50 years old with acute COVID-19. The chain recombines TRBV14 with TRBJ2-2; TRBD1 aligns across 9 bases. The sequencing sample was made of PBMCs or T cells enriched from blood (not recorded which). The CDR3 DNA sequence: TGTGCCAGCAGCCAAGGGCCCCTTTCGGGACAGGGCACCGGGGAGCTGTTTTTT. It encodes CASSQGPLSGQGTGELFF.